Sequencing of this T cell receptor (beta chain) was carried out in a study of T cells in narcolepsy. Whole-study context: Donors had narcolepsy type 1 or type 2, or were healthy controls.

Assay: immunoSEQ multiplex PCR; the TCRdb copy retains only in-frame clones and omits some. The table has over 40,000 clones, about 91% seen once. Germline V gene sequence: CDR1 SQVTM, CDR2 ANQGSEA. The CDR3 has 13 residues. Trimming took off 7 bases at V and 5 bases at J, with 17 bases between the two ends. The source is a human donor with narcolepsy. This chain connects TRBV29-1 to TRBJ1-1; D is perhaps TRBD1 (6 bases). The specimen sequenced was CD45RA- memory CD4+ T cells from PBMCs. The CDR3 reads CSARGGARTEAFF. CDR3 sequence (DNA): TGCAGCGCCCGGGGGGGGGCGAGGACTGAAGCTTTCTTT.